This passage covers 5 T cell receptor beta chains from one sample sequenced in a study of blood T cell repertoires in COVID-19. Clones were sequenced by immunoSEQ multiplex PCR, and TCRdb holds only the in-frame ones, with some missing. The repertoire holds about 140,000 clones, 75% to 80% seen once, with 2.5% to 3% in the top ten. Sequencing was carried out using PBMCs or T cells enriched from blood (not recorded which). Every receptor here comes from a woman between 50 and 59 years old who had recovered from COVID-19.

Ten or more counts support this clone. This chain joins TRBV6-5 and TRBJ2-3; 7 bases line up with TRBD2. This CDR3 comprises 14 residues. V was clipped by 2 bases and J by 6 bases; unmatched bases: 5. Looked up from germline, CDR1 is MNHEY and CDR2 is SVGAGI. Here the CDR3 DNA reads TGTGCCAGCAGTTACGGAGCGGGAAGTGATACGCAGTATTTT. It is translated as CASSYGAGSDTQYF.

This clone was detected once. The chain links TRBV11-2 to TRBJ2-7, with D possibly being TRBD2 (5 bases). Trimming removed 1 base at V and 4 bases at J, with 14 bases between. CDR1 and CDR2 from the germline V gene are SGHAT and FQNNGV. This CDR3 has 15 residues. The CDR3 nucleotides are TGTGCCAGCAGCTTAGCCCGGGGTCGAGGGTACGAGCAGTACTTC. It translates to CASSLARGRGYEQYF.

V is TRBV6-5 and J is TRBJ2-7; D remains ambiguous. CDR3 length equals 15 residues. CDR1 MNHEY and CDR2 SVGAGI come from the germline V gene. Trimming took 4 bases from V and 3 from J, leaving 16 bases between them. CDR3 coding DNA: TGTGCCAGCAGTTCCGGTCGACAAAACCACTACGAGCAGTACTTC. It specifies CASSSGRQNHYEQYF.

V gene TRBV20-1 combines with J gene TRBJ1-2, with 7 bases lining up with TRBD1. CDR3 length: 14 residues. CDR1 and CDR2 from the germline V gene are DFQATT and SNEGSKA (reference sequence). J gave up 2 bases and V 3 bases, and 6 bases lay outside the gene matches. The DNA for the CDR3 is TGCAGTGCTAGTCTCCCGACAGGGAACTATGGCTACACCTTC. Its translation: CSASLPTGNYGYTF.

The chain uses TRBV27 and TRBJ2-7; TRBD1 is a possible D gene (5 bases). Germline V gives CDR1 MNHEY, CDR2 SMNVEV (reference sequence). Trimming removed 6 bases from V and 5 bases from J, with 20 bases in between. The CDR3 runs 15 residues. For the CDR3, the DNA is TGTGCCAGCAGCCCACTCAGGGATTCAGCCGACGAGCAGTACTTC. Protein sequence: CASSPLRDSADEQYF.